These 10 T cell receptor beta chains came from one sample sequenced in a study of shared clonotypes between healthy human individuals. The protocol was immunoSEQ multiplex PCR, while the TCRdb copy is restricted to in-frame clones and leaves out a portion. Of roughly 1,100,000 clones in the sample, approximately 76% are singletons; the top ten hold about 1.5%. The specimen was memory CD4+ T cells sorted from blood. Subset in this sample: CD45RA-negative fraction. The receptors come from a man between 18 and 35 years old in good health.

This clone occurred a few times. This rearrangement joins TRBV27 to TRBJ1-2; D might be TRBD1 (6 bases). V was cut by 8 bases and J by 0 bases, with 13 bases left in between. The CDR3 totals 14 residues. CDR1 is MNHEY, CDR2 SMNVEV, per germline (reference sequence). The CDR3 nucleotides read TGTGCCAGCCGTGCGGGGGCGACTAACTATGGCTACACCTTC. This encodes CASRAGATNYGYTF.

Only a few counts were recorded for this clone. V gene TRBV28 combines with J gene TRBJ2-1; D is ambiguous. The CDR3 covers 12 residues. V was cut by 8 bases and J by 12 bases, with 17 bases left in between. Germline loops: CDR1 MDHEN, CDR2 SYDVKM. The CDR3 DNA reads TGTGCCAGCTTTGGCGGCCCGAATCGGCAGTTCTTC. Protein product: CASFGGPNRQFF.

This clone was detected once. The chain couples TRBV5-1 to TRBJ2-2; 7 bases agree with TRBD1. CDR3 length equals 16 residues. V gave up 3 bases and J gave up 4 bases; unmatched junction bases: 9. Germline V gene sequence: CDR1 SGHRS, CDR2 YFSETQ. The CDR3 DNA reads TGCGCCAGCAGCTCTCCGGGACAGAGTTCCACCGGGGAGCTGTTTTTT. Translated: CASSSPGQSSTGELFF.

The genes are TRBV11-2 and TRBJ2-5; 10 positions agree with TRBD2. This CDR3 has 15 amino acids. With V trimmed by 6 bases and J by 2 bases, 6 bases remained unmatched. Germline CDR1 SGHAT, CDR2 FQNNGV. In DNA form, the CDR3 reads TGTGCCAGCAGTTGGACTAGCGGTAATCAAGAGACCCAGTACTTC. As protein: CASSWTSGNQETQYF.

This clone was picked up many times. The V gene is TRBV2, the J gene TRBJ2-7, with 9 bases that match TRBD2. CDR3 size: 14 residues. CDR1 and CDR2 (germline): SNHLY, FYNNEI. Trimming took 5 bases from V and 7 from J; bases not matched to a gene: 9. The CDR3 loop reads CASSLGGGAEEQYF. The CDR3 DNA reads TGTGCCAGCAGTCTTGGCGGGGGGGCCGAGGAGCAGTACTTC.

V usage is TRBV11-2 and J usage is TRBJ1-2; D not certain. V dropped 2 bases and J dropped 1 base, with 5 bases sitting between them. This CDR3 is 13 amino acids long. CDR1 and CDR2 from the germline V gene are SGHAT and FQNNGV. The CDR3 reads CASSLSDNYGYTF. The CDR3 bases are TGTGCCAGCAGCTTATCCGATAACTATGGCTACACCTTC.

This clone has only a few counts. The rearrangement links TRBV10-3 to TRBJ1-5, with a weak D call TRBD1 (5 bases). The CDR3 runs 14 residues. CDR1 is ENHRY and CDR2 is SYGVKD in the germline V gene. Trimming cost V 4 bases and J 1 base, with 8 bases left between them. The CDR3 DNA is TGTGCCATCAGTGTTCAGGGAAGCAATCAGCCCCAGCATTTT. Translated: CAISVQGSNQPQHF.

The genes are TRBV7-8 and TRBJ1-6; no reliable D call. Germline V gene data show CDR1 as SGHVS and CDR2 as FQNEAQ. CDR3 length: 14 amino acids. V was clipped by 1 base and J by 7 bases, with 8 bases between them. CDR3 amino acids: CASSLGAENSPLHF. Here the CDR3 DNA reads TGTGCCAGCAGCTTAGGCGCCGAAAATTCACCCCTCCACTTT.

The rearrangement uses TRBV6-1 and TRBJ2-1; maybe TRBD1 (6 bases). CDR1 and CDR2 (germline): MNHNS, SASEGT. The CDR3 loop spans 14 amino acids. V was pared by 1 base and J by 9 bases, with 13 bases between. CDR3 sequence: CASSEGDTKTEQFF. CDR3 DNA: TGTGCCAGCAGTGAAGGGGACACGAAGACTGAGCAGTTCTTC.

The rearrangement uses TRBV7-2 and TRBJ1-5; no reliable D call. Germline CDR1 reads SGHTA; CDR2 reads FQGNSA. The CDR3 spans 14 residues. The V gene lost 3 bases and the J gene lost 0 bases, with 6 bases spanning the gap. This CDR3 is CASSLDGSNQPQHF. As DNA, the CDR3 is TGTGCCAGCAGCTTGGATGGTAGCAATCAGCCCCAGCATTTT.